One sample yielded the 14 T cell receptor beta chains listed below, sequenced in a study of prognosis after radiotherapy for stage I lung cancer. Genomic DNA yielded TCR beta CDR3, amplified by two-round multiplex PCR. Individual primers that were specific to each TRBV and TRBJ gene served in first-round PCR. One entry per CDR3 protein results from TCRdb running MiXCR on the multiplex PCR reads. Among under 55,000 distinct CDR3 sequences listed, around a third were seen once. Material: PBMCs, obtained before or after stereotactic body radiation therapy (not recorded which). Receptors were obtained from a donor over 45 with non-small cell lung cancer.

This rearrangement joins TRBV2 to TRBJ2-3; no firm D call. The V gene lost 5 bases and the J gene lost 1 base, with 13 bases spanning the gap. The germline CDR1 and CDR2 sequences are SNHLY and FYNNEI. The CDR3 totals 15 residues. The CDR3 DNA reads TGTGCCAGCAGTCCCCTAGAGAACGGCACAGATACGCAGTATTTT. This sequence encodes CASSPLENGTDTQYF.

Many counts were recorded for this clonotype. This chain joins TRBV20-1 and TRBJ1-1, with D uncertain. Germline CDR1 reads DFQATT; CDR2 reads SNEGSKA (reference sequence). The CDR3 length is 12 residues. V dropped 1 base and J dropped 1 base, with 4 bases sitting between them. The CDR3 DNA follows: TGCAGTGCTAGAGCTGGGAACACTGAAGCTTTCTTT. Translation: CSARAGNTEAFF.

A remark on this clonotype: Possible read error: a much larger clone is one base away. V and J are TRBV5-1 and TRBJ2-3, with 11 bases fitting TRBD2. This CDR3 is 14 amino acids long. The germline CDR1 and CDR2 sequences are SGHRS and YFSETQ. CDR3: CASRTSGDEDMQYF. The CDR3 coding sequence is TGCGCCAGCAGGACTAGCGGGGATGAAGATATGCAGTATTTT.

The chain joins TRBV7-2 to TRBJ2-1; D is unresolved. V dropped 6 bases and J dropped 3 bases, with 18 bases sitting between them. Germline-derived CDR1 and CDR2 are SGHTA and FQGNSA. This CDR3 region has 16 residues. Here the CDR3 reads CASSSRRTVLYNEQFF. The CDR3 DNA follows: TGTGCCAGCAGTAGCAGGAGAACTGTTCTCTACAATGAGCAGTTCTTC.

The rearrangement uses TRBV6-2 or TRBV6-3 and TRBJ1-2, with D possibly matching TRBD1 (5 bases). Germline V gene data show CDR1 as MNHEY and CDR2 as SVGEGT. The V end was cut by 0 bases, the J end by 6 bases, with 8 bases between. This CDR3 region has 13 residues. The chain's CDR3 is CASSYSGTDGYTF. The DNA for the CDR3 is TGTGCCAGCAGTTACTCGGGGACCGATGGCTACACCTTC.

The table lists this clonotype with many counts. This chain connects TRBV30 to TRBJ1-5; no definite D call. Trimming pared 1 base from V and 1 base from J, leaving 5 bases between. CDR3 length: 13 residues. CDR1 GTSNPN and CDR2 SVGIG come from the germline V gene (reference sequence). The CDR3 spells CAWSEKSNQPQHF. The CDR3 DNA sequence: TGTGCCTGGAGTGAAAAGAGCAATCAGCCCCAGCATTTT. The complete variable domain, with remaining parts taken from reference TRBV30 and TRBJ1-5, reads SQTIHQWPATLVQPVGSPLSLECTVEGTSNPNLYWYRQAAGRGLQLLFYSVGIGQISSEVPQNLSASRPQDRQFILSSKKLLLSDSGFYLCAWSEKSNQPQHFGDGTRLSIL.

At least ten counts were recorded for this clonotype. The V gene is TRBV27, the J gene TRBJ1-1, with 10 bases lining up with TRBD1. The junction had 7 bases not matched to a gene; V was cut back by 2 bases and J by 4 bases. Germline V gene lookup returns CDR1 MNHEY and CDR2 SMNVEV (reference sequence). The CDR3 sequence is 16 residues long. The CDR3 loop reads CASSLRRQGASTEAFF. CDR3 bases: TGTGCCAGCAGTTTAAGGAGACAGGGGGCGAGCACTGAAGCTTTCTTT.

This clonotype was seen more than once but under ten times. A much more abundant neighbour one base away suggests this may be a read error. The chain carries TRBV7-3 and TRBJ2-2, with 8 bases identical to TRBD1. The CDR3 is 13 amino acids. In germline, CDR1 is SGHTA, CDR2 FQGTGA. After removal of 7 bases from V and 8 bases from J, the junction contained 6 bases not matched to a gene. CDR3 in amino acids: CASIQGDRGELFF. CDR3 nucleotide sequence: TGTGCCAGCATCCAGGGGGACAGGGGGGAGCTGTTTTTT.

V and J are TRBV11-3 and TRBJ1-2; no firm D call. V was shortened by 4 bases and J by 2 bases, with 14 bases between the two germline ends. This CDR3 is 15 amino acids long. Germline assignment: CDR1 SGHNT and CDR2 YENEEA. The CDR3 sequence: CASSSHLEPNYGYTF. CDR3 bases: TGTGCCAGCAGCTCCCACCTCGAGCCGAACTATGGCTACACCTTC.

This sequence joins TRBV6-1 and TRBJ1-2, with D possibly being TRBD1 (5 bases). The V gene's germline CDR1 is MNHNS and CDR2 SASEGT. This CDR3 region has 17 residues. V was pared by 7 bases and J by 4 bases, with 25 bases between. The CDR3, as DNA: TGTGCCAGCATCCCGGGGCCGGGCGTGGTTGGTGGCTATGGCTACACCTTC. This sequence encodes CASIPGPGVVGGYGYTF.

This clonotype is labeled as medium-sized. The chain links TRBV30 to TRBJ1-2; 7 bases line up with TRBD1. Germline V gene data show CDR1 as GTSNPN and CDR2 as SVGIG (reference sequence). CDR3 size: 13 residues. Trimming cost V 8 bases and J 2 bases; bases outside gene matches: 8. CDR3 sequence reads: CAQDRTPNYGYTF. Here the CDR3 DNA reads TGTGCCCAGGACAGGACCCCAAACTATGGCTACACCTTC. Together with reference TRBV30 and TRBJ1-2, the CDR3 gives the full variable domain: SQTIHQWPATLVQPVGSPLSLECTVEGTSNPNLYWYRQAAGRGLQLLFYSVGIGQISSEVPQNLSASRPQDRQFILSSKKLLLSDSGFYLCAQDRTPNYGYTFGSGTRLTVV.

This clonotype was counted many times. V is TRBV7-9 and J is TRBJ1-2; 8 positions agree with TRBD1. Germline V gives CDR1 SEHNR, CDR2 FQNEAQ (reference sequence). There are 15 residues in the CDR3. The junction had 5 bases not matched to a gene; V was cut back by 1 base and J by 4 bases. Written as DNA, the CDR3 is TGTGCCAGCAGCTTAGACGGGACAGGTATCTATGGCTACACCTTC. It translates to CASSLDGTGIYGYTF.

About this clonotype: Since the CDR3 does not end with the conserved phenylalanine or tryptophan, this likely comes from a read error. The V and J genes are TRBV2 and TRBJ2-2; D unclear. Germline V gene sequence: CDR1 SNHLY, CDR2 FYNNEI. CDR3 length equals 16 residues. The V and J ends lost 5 bases and 0 bases respectively, with 13 bases between them. CDR3 loop: CASSYASAANTGELFY. The CDR3 coding sequence is TGTGCCAGCAGTTACGCCAGCGCTGCGAACACCGGGGAGCTGTTTTAT.

By its share, this clonotype is medium-sized. This rearrangement joins TRBV6-2 or TRBV6-3 to TRBJ2-1; 7 bases match TRBD1. Germline-derived CDR1 and CDR2 are MNHEY and SVGEGT. After removal of 2 bases from V and 2 bases from J, the junction contained 3 bases not matched to a gene. The CDR3 length is 15 residues. DNA of the CDR3: TGTGCCAGCAGTTACGGGGACAGTGCCTACAATGAGCAGTTCTTC. Its protein is CASSYGDSAYNEQFF.